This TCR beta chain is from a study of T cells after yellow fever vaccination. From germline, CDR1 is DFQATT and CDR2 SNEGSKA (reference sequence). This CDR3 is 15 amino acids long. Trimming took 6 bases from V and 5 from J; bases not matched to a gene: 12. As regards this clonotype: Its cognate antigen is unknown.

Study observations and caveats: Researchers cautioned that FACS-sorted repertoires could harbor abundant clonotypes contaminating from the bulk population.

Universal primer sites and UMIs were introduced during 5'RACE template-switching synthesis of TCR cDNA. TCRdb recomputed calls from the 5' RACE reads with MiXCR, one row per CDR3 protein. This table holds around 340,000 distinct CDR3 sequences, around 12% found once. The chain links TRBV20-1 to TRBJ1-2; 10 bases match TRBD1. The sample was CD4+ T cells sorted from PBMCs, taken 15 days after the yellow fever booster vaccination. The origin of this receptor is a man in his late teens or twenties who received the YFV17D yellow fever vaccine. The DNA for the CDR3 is TGCAGTGCAAATCAACCGGGACAGGGGCGGTATGGCTACACCTTC. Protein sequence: CSANQPGQGRYGYTF.